The clone carrying this T cell receptor (beta chain) was detected many times. What it binds is unknown. The source of the sample is a study of post-analysis software for immune sequencing data. Study details: Disease trajectories encompassed relapsing-remitting, secondary progressive and progressive-relapsing multiple sclerosis.

Study outcomes and limitations: There was significantly lower normalized Chao1 diversity in multiple sclerosis patients than in controls. Strong co-clustering by F measure was evident for samples that had been prepared in the same batch. Five or six TRBV segments, TRBV5-6, TRBV5-1 and TRBV20-1 among them, were found more frequent in patients than controls.

Unique molecular identifiers featured in each of the TCR beta cDNA libraries. Roughly 0.5 million cDNA molecules were obtained from around 1 to 9.1 million T cells. TCRdb re-analysed the PCR reads in MiXCR, keeping a single row per CDR3 protein. The profile shows a few hundred thousand distinct CDR3 sequences, approximately 34% of them singletons. This CDR3 has 12 residues. Germline-derived CDR1 and CDR2 are SQVTM and ANQGSEA. V dropped 4 bases and J dropped 1 base, with 7 bases sitting between them. This clonotype was obtained from a girl aged 10-17 years with multiple sclerosis. The specimen sequenced was blood. This chain connects TRBV29-1 to TRBJ1-1; D gene ambiguous. CDR3 bases: TGCAGCGTTGTACGGGGGAACACTGAAGCTTTCTTT. It is translated as CSVVRGNTEAFF.